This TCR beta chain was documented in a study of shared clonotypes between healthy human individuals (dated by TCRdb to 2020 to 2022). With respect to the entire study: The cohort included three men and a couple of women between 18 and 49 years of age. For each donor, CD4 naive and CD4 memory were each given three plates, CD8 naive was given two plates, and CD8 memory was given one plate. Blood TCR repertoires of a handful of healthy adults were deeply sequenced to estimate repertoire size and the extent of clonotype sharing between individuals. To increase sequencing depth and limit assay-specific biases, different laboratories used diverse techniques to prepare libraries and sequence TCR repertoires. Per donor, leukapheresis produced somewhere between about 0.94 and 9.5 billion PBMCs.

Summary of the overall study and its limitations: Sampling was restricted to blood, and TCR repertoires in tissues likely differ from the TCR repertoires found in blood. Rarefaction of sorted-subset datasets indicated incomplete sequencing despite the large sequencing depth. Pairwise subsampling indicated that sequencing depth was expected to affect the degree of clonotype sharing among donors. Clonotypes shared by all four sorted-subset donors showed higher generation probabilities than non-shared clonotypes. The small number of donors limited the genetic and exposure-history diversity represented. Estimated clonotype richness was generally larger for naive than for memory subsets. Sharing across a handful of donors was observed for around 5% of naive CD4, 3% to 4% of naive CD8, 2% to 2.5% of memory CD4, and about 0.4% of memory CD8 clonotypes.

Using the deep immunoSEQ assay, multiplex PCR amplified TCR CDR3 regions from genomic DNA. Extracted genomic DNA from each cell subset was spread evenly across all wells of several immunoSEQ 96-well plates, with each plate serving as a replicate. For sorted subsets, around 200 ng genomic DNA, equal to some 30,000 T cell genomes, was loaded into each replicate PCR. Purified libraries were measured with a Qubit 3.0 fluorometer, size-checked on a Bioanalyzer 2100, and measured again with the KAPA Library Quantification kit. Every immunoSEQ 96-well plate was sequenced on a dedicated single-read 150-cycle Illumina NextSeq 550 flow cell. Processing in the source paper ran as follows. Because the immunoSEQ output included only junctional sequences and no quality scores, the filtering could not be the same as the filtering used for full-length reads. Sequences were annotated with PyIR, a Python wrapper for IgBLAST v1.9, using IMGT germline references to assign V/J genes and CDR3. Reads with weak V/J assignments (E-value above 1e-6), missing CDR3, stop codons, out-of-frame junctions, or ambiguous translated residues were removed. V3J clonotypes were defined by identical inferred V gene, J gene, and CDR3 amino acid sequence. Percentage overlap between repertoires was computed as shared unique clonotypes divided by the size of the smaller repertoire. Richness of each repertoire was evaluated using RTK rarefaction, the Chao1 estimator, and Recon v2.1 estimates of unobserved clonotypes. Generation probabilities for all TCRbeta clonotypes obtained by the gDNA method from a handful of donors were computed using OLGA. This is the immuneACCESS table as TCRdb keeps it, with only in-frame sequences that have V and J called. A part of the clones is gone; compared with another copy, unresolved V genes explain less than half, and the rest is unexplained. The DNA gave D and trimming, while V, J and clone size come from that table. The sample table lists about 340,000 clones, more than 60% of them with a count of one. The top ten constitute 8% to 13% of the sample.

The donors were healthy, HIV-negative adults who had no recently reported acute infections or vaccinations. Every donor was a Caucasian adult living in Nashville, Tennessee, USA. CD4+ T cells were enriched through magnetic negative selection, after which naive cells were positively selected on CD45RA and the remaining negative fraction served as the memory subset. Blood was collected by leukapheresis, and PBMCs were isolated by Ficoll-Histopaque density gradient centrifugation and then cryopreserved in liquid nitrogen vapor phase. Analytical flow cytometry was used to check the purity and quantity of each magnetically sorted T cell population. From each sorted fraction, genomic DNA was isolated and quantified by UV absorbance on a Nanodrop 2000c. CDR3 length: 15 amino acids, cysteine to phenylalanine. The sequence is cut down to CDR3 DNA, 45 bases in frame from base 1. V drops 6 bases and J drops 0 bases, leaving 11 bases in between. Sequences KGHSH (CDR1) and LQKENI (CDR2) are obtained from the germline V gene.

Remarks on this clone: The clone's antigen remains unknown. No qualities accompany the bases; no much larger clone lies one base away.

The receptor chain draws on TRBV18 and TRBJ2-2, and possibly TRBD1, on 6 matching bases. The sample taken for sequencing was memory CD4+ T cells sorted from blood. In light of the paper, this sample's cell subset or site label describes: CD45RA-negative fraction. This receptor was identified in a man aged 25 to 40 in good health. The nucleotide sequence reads TGTGCCAGCTCCCTACGACAGGCGAACACCGGGGAGCTGTTTTTT. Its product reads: CASSLRQANTGELFF.